This TCR beta chain came from a study of post-analysis software for immune sequencing data. Comments on this clonotype: Its target is unknown.

The CDR3 has 15 residues. From germline, CDR1 is DFQATT and CDR2 SNEGSKA (reference sequence). TCR beta cDNA libraries had unique molecular identifiers. Via MiXCR, TCRdb re-called the PCR reads, giving one row per CDR3 protein. The sample includes approximately 630,000 distinct CDR3 sequences, 55% to 60% of them seen just once. Study results and caveats: Relative to controls, patients with multiple sclerosis showed significantly lower normalized Chao1 diversity. Pronounced co-clustering by F measure was evident among identically batched samples. TRBV segments more frequent in patients than in controls numbered a few and included TRBV5-6, TRBV5-1 and TRBV20-1.

Input material: blood. This clonotype originated in a girl aged 2 to 10 with multiple sclerosis. The genes are TRBV20-1 and TRBJ2-5; TRBD2 agrees at 8 bases. The J call may be in error: the DNA end matches TRBJ2-7 better. The CDR3 region is CSARDTREGLYEQYF. The CDR3 nucleotides are TGCAGTGCTAGAGATACCCGGGAGGGCCTTTACGAGCAGTACTTC.